The 24 T cell receptor beta chains reported below all come from one sample, sequenced in a study of response to subunit inactivated influenza vaccine. TCRdb reanalysed the RT-PCR reads using MiXCR and keeps one entry per CDR3 protein. The sample includes approximately 230,000 distinct CDR3 sequences, 9% to 15% of them seen just once. The specimen comprised non-naive T cells sorted from PBMCs, sampled roughly 2 weeks before vaccination. The receptors come from a man aged 50 or older who received an inactivated influenza vaccine.

The DNA of the CDR3 is TGCGCCAGCAGTGCTACTAATGAAAAACTGTTTTTT. Translation gives CASSATNEKLFF. V and J are TRBV10-1 and TRBJ1-4; D is unresolved. The CDR3 has 12 residues. Germline V CDR1 and CDR2: WNHNN, SYGVQD (reference sequence). Trimming left V 4 bases short and J 2 bases short, with 2 bases between.

This clonotype occurred a few times. This chain links TRBV15 with TRBJ1-1, with 9 nucleotides matching TRBD1. With 0 bases clipped from V and 3 bases from J, the junction kept 5 bases outside the gene matches. From germline, CDR1 is LNHNV and CDR2 YYDKDF (reference sequence). The CDR3 is made up of 16 amino acids. The CDR3 DNA reads as TGTGCCACCAGCAGAGATCCAGGACAGGGGTACACTGAAGCTTTCTTT. This sequence encodes CATSRDPGQGYTEAFF.

This clonotype has just a few counts. The CDR3 bases are TGTGCCACCAGAGACAGGGGTGTAGAGACCCAGTACTTC. Translated, it gives CATRDRGVETQYF. The rearrangement links TRBV24-1 to TRBJ2-5; TRBD1 matches 8 bases. In germline, CDR1 is KGHDR, CDR2 SFDVKD. V shed 7 bases and J 4 bases; nucleotides not matched to a gene: 4. The CDR3 length is 13 residues.

At least ten counts were recorded for this clonotype. V and J are TRBV4-2 and TRBJ2-3, with a tentative D call TRBD2 (6 bases). The CDR3 extends over 15 amino acids. The ends were cut back, 1 base at V and 0 bases at J, with 8 bases in the middle. Germline-derived CDR1 and CDR2 are LGHNA and YNFKEQ. CDR3 coding DNA: TGTGCCAGCAGCCAAGGTAGCGGAAGCACAGATACGCAGTATTTT. This gives the protein CASSQGSGSTDTQYF.

The genes are TRBV18 and TRBJ2-1, with a possible D match to TRBD2 (5 bases). Germline V CDR1 and CDR2: KGHSH, LQKENI. This CDR3 spans 15 amino acids. V gave up 8 bases and J gave up 5 bases, with 19 bases separating them. In DNA, the CDR3 is TGTGCCAGCCTCACTTATGAGGGAACGGACAATGAGCAGTTCTTC. This codes for CASLTYEGTDNEQFF.

This clonotype was observed at least ten times. V usage is TRBV7-6 and J usage is TRBJ2-1, with 8 bases identical to TRBD1. Germline V CDR1 and CDR2: SGHVS, FNYEAQ. Trimming took 2 bases from V and 6 from J; bases not matched to a gene: 6. The CDR3 sequence is 15 residues long. Here the CDR3 reads CASSLPGQGFNEQFF. The CDR3 DNA follows: TGTGCCAGCAGCTTACCCGGACAGGGCTTCAATGAGCAGTTCTTC.

This chain links TRBV5-1 with TRBJ2-1, with a weak D call TRBD2 (7 bases). This CDR3 is 14 amino acids long. Trimming stripped 4 bases from V and 10 bases from J, with 18 bases between. Germline V gene data show CDR1 as SGHRS and CDR2 as YFSETQ. This CDR3 is CASSPRGADKEQFF. CDR3 coding DNA: TGCGCCAGCAGCCCCCGGGGGGCAGATAAAGAGCAGTTCTTC.

This clonotype was found a few times. The V gene is TRBV18, the J gene TRBJ2-5; D perhaps matches TRBD1 (6 bases). V was pared by 3 bases and J by 5 bases, with 13 bases between. This CDR3 has 14 amino acids. Germline loops: CDR1 KGHSH, CDR2 LQKENI. The DNA for the CDR3 is TGTGCCAGCTCACCTCCCGCGCAGGGGGAGACCCAGTACTTC. Translated, it gives CASSPPAQGETQYF. Using reference TRBV18 and TRBJ2-5 for the parts outside the CDR3, the full variable domain is NAGVMQNPRHLVRRRGQEARLRCSPMKGHSHVYWYRQLPEEGLKFMVYLQKENIIDESGMPKERFSAEFPKEGPSILRIQQVVRGDSAAYFCASSPPAQGETQYFGPGTRLLVL.

The rearrangement links TRBV12-5 to TRBJ2-7; 15 bases agree with TRBD2. Trimming at V came to 5 bases and at J to 5 bases, leaving 10 bases not matched to a gene. Germline V gene data show CDR1 as LGHNT and CDR2 as FRNRAP. The CDR3 sequence is 17 residues long. The CDR3 region is CASGPRTSGRALDEQYF. CDR3 bases: TGTGCTAGTGGTCCCCGGACTAGCGGGAGGGCCCTCGACGAGCAGTACTTC.

The chain has TRBV7-9 and TRBJ2-4, with D uncertain. Germline CDR1 is SEHNR and CDR2 is FQNEAQ (reference sequence). CDR3 length: 16 residues. The V gene lost 4 bases and the J gene lost 2 bases, with 15 bases spanning the gap. DNA of the CDR3: TGTGCCAGCAGCTCGGGCGATTTGTCGACCAAAAACATTCAGTACTTC. Encoded protein: CASSSGDLSTKNIQYF.

The chain uses TRBV20-1 and TRBJ1-4; 7 bases match TRBD1. Germline V gene lookup returns CDR1 DFQATT and CDR2 SNEGSKA (reference sequence). V was clipped by 2 bases and J by 14 bases; unmatched bases: 5. The CDR3 totals 11 residues. The DNA for the CDR3 is TGCAGTGCTAGATCAAGGGGGCTGCTGTTTTTT. It translates to CSARSRGLLFF.

This clonotype was seen ten or more times. The V gene is TRBV6-5, the J gene TRBJ1-1; D is unclear. V was trimmed by 2 bases and J by 5 bases, leaving 12 bases between them. Germline lookup yields CDR1 MNHEY and CDR2 SVGAGI. The CDR3 spans 14 residues. CDR3 coding DNA: TGTGCCAGCAGTTACAAGGAGGGTGGGACTGAAGCTTTCTTT. It translates to CASSYKEGGTEAFF.

The V gene is TRBV9, the J gene TRBJ2-1; D gene unclear. The length of the CDR3 is 13 residues. In germline, CDR1 is SGDLS, CDR2 YYNGEE. V lost 0 bases to trimming and J lost 9 bases, with 10 bases between them. The CDR3 coding sequence is TGTGCCAGCAGCGTAGGCCCCTCCGGTGAGCAGTTCTTC. Its translation is CASSVGPSGEQFF.

This clonotype showed up many times. The rearrangement links TRBV12-3 or TRBV12-4 to TRBJ2-1; D not resolved. The CDR3 runs to 16 residues. Trimming removed 3 bases at V and 2 bases at J, with 14 bases between. CDR3 DNA sequence: TGTGCCAGCAGTTTTCGTCGGCTGACTCCCTACAATGAGCAGTTCTTC. Protein product: CASSFRRLTPYNEQFF.

This clonotype showed up many times. The J gene is TRBJ1-1, the V gene TRBV7-2; D uncertain. Germline V gives CDR1 SGHTA, CDR2 FQGNSA. V was trimmed by 1 base and J by 7 bases, leaving 13 bases between them. This CDR3 has 14 residues. The CDR3 is CASSLVAGPREAFF. CDR3 nucleotides: TGTGCCAGCAGCTTAGTGGCTGGGCCGCGTGAAGCTTTCTTT.

The V and J genes are TRBV7-6 and TRBJ2-5; TRBD1 is a possible D gene (6 bases). Looked up from germline, CDR1 is SGHVS and CDR2 is FNYEAQ. V lost 5 bases to trimming and J lost 4 bases, with 14 bases between them. This CDR3 has 14 amino acids. The CDR3: CASSNQGKIETQYF. CDR3 sequence (DNA): TGTGCCAGCAGCAATCAGGGGAAGATAGAGACCCAGTACTTC. Combining the CDR3 with reference TRBV7-6 and TRBJ2-5 gives the whole variable domain GAGVSQSPRYKVTKRGQDVALRCDPISGHVSLYWYRQALGQGPEFLTYFNYEAQQDKSGLPNDRFSAERPEGSISTLTIQRTEQRDSAMYRCASSNQGKIETQYFGPGTRLLVL.

This clonotype was found many times. The chain has TRBV12-3 or TRBV12-4 and TRBJ2-1; 8 nucleotides line up with TRBD2. J lost 4 bases, V lost 8 bases, and 13 bases had no gene match. CDR3 size: 16 residues. CDR3 protein: CASRNLRGGPYNEQFF. As DNA, the CDR3 is TGTGCCAGCCGCAATTTACGGGGGGGGCCGTACAATGAGCAGTTCTTC.

This clonotype was picked up many times. V gene TRBV12-3 or TRBV12-4 combines with J gene TRBJ2-1; 9 positions match TRBD1. V shed 4 bases and J 7 bases; nucleotides not matched to a gene: 5. The CDR3 sequence is 14 residues long. CDR3 protein: CASSSGTGRNEQFF. The CDR3 nucleotides are TGTGCCAGCAGTTCCGGGACAGGGAGAAATGAGCAGTTCTTC.

This clonotype has a handful of counts. This chain joins TRBV28 and TRBJ2-6; the D is unclear. The CDR3 has 12 amino acids. Trimming cost V 5 bases and J 2 bases, with 1 base left between them. The germline CDR1 and CDR2 sequences are MDHEN and SYDVKM. The CDR3: CASSTGANVLTF. The CDR3 DNA reads TGTGCCAGCAGTACTGGGGCCAACGTCCTGACTTTC. The full variable domain, with the rest looked up from reference TRBV28 and TRBJ2-6, is DVKVTQSSRYLVKRTGEKVFLECVQDMDHENMFWYRQDPGLGLRLIYFSYDVKMKEKGDIPEGYSVSREKKERFSLILESASTNQTSMYLCASSTGANVLTFGAGSRLTVL.

This clonotype was seen at least ten times. The chain couples TRBV15 to TRBJ1-5; D ambiguous. V lost 0 bases and J 4 bases, leaving 10 bases between the germline ends. Germline values: CDR1 LNHNV, CDR2 YYDKDF (reference sequence). The CDR3 extends over 15 amino acids. The CDR3 DNA follows: TGTGCCACCAGCAGAGATCCCTACAGTAATCAGCCCCAGCATTTT. Its protein product is CATSRDPYSNQPQHF.

At least ten counts were recorded for this clonotype. V usage is TRBV2 and J usage is TRBJ2-3; no clear D. Germline lookup yields CDR1 SNHLY and CDR2 FYNNEI. CDR3 length: 17 amino acids. Between the trimmed V and J ends, which lost 3 bases and 2 bases, there was a span of 18 bases. The CDR3 DNA sequence: TGTGCCAGCAGTGAGGTATCGGCGGTCCGGGCCACAGATACGCAGTATTTT. Protein sequence: CASSEVSAVRATDTQYF.

This clonotype occurred many times. The DNA for the CDR3 is TGCAGTGCTAGAGATCTGGTCAGTCAAGAGACCCAGTACTTC. It yields the protein CSARDLVSQETQYF. V usage is TRBV20-1 and J usage is TRBJ2-5; no firm D call. The germline V gene has CDR1 DFQATT and CDR2 SNEGSKA (reference sequence). The CDR3 has 14 amino acids. Trimming left V 0 bases short and J 2 bases short, with 10 bases between.

The rearrangement uses TRBV5-1 and TRBJ2-2, with TRBD2 matching 10 bases. J lost 0 bases, V lost 0 bases, and 2 bases had no gene match. CDR1 is SGHRS, CDR2 YFSETQ, per germline. There are 17 residues in the CDR3. The CDR3 DNA follows: TGCGCCAGCAGCTTGGCTAGCGGGAGTACGAACACCGGGGAGCTGTTTTTT. Translated: CASSLASGSTNTGELFF.

The chain couples TRBV9 to TRBJ2-3; D unresolved. Trimming removed 2 bases at V and 8 bases at J, with 15 bases between. CDR3 length: 14 amino acids. Germline V gives CDR1 SGDLS, CDR2 YYNGEE. The CDR3 nucleotides read TGTGCCAGCAGCGTGGGGTACAGCTCTGGTACGCAGTATTTT. This encodes CASSVGYSSGTQYF.